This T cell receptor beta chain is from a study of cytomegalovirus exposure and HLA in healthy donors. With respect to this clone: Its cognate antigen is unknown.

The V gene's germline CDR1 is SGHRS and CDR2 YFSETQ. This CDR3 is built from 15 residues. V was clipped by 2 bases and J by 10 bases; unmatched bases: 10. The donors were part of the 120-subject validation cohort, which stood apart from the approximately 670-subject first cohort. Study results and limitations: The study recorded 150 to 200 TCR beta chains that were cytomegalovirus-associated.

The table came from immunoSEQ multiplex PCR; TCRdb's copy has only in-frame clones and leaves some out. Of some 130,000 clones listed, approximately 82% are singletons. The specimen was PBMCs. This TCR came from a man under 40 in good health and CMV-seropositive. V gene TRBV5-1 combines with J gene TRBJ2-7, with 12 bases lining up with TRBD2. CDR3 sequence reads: CASSFLAGGPLKQYF. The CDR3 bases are TGCGCCAGCAGCTTTCTAGCGGGGGGGCCGTTGAAACAGTACTTC.